This T cell receptor beta chain was observed in a study of blood T cell repertoires in COVID-19. Assay: immunoSEQ multiplex PCR; the TCRdb copy retains only in-frame clones and omits some. The sample holds fewer than 700,000 clones, roughly 91% seen once. This sequence was found in a woman aged 45-65 years with COVID-19, enrolled during active disease. Sample: peripheral blood.

The CDR3 sequence is CASSPSGTPVNYGYTF. CDR3 nucleotides: TGTGCCAGCTCACCGTCCGGGACACCAGTTAACTATGGCTACACCTTC. V usage is TRBV18 and J usage is TRBJ1-2; maybe TRBD1 (6 bases). The germline gives CDR1 KGHSH, CDR2 LQKENI. Trimming removed 3 bases from V and 1 base from J, with 15 bases in between. The CDR3 runs to 16 residues.